This T cell receptor (beta chain) was documented in a study of blood T cell repertoires in COVID-19. Study summary: Italy, Spain and the United States were the sources of the convalescent and acute COVID-19 samples. Sources were T cells, B-cell-depleted T cells, or PBMCs; the material itself was cDNA or gDNA.

TCRdb keeps only in-frame clones here, not all; method: immunoSEQ multiplex PCR. The data hold about 150,000 clones, with 80% to 90% observed a single time. V lost 5 bases and J lost 10, with 18 bases in between. In germline, CDR1 is SEHNR, CDR2 FQNEAQ (reference sequence). This CDR3 region has 14 residues. The sample taken for sequencing was peripheral blood. This TCR came from a man younger than 30 with COVID-19, enrolled during active disease. J is TRBJ2-1 and V is TRBV7-9, with a tentative D call TRBD1 (6 bases). The CDR3 nucleotides read TGTGCCAGCAGCCCCGAGAACAGGGTATGGGAGCAGTTCTTC. It specifies CASSPENRVWEQFF.